This T cell receptor (beta chain) derives from a study of OX40 agonist ivuxolimab in advanced cancers. Study context: Patients' therapy was ivuxolimab, an antibody that acts as an agonist of OX40 (CD134).

Only in-frame clones appear in the TCRdb table, and some are missing; sequencing was by immunoSEQ multiplex PCR. The table has around 79,000 clones, 65% to 90% seen once. The TCR comes from an adult with an advanced solid tumor such as melanoma, head and neck, liver or kidney cancer. The material sequenced was CD4+ or CD8+ T cells sorted from blood, taken in a trial of the OX40 agonist ivuxolimab.

CDR3: CASSFPGRGVLETQYF. DNA of the CDR3: TGTGCCAGCAGCTTCCCAGGGAGAGGTGTTTTGGAGACCCAGTACTTC. The chain joins TRBV7-2 to TRBJ2-5, with D perhaps being TRBD1 or TRBD2 (5 bases each). This CDR3 contains 16 residues. Germline CDR1 and CDR2: SGHTA and FQGNSA. The ends were cut back, 3 bases at V and 5 bases at J, with 19 bases in the middle.